The text below deals with one T cell receptor beta chain. The record originates from a study of shared clonotypes between healthy human individuals. Roughly 200 ng DNA, tens of thousands of T cell genomes, went into each sorted-subset replicate PCR. Assay used: immunoSEQ multiplex PCR; TCRdb lists only in-frame clones, some missing. The table lists 950,000 to 1,300,000 clones, around 76% of them singletons, with 1.4% in the top ten. The ends were cut back, 0 bases at V and 5 bases at J, with 13 bases in the middle. Germline CDR1 reads GTSNPN; CDR2 reads SVGIG (reference sequence). The CDR3 has 14 amino acids.

The rearrangement links TRBV30 to TRBJ1-2, with D tentatively TRBD1 (6 bases). The receptor comes from a man younger than 35 in good health. Material: memory CD4+ T cells sorted from blood. Indicated subset: CD45RA-negative fraction. As DNA, the CDR3 is TGTGCCTGGAGTGTAAATTTACAGGGATATGGCTACACCTTC. Residues: CAWSVNLQGYGYTF.